The subject of this entry is one TCR beta chain. Antigen unknown. This sample is part of a study of graft-versus-host responses after intestinal transplantation. Study-level results: GvH clones surfaced in recipient marrow, some emerging earlier in ileum or blood. Individuals who had graft-donor T cell macrochimerism had allografts that showed high graft-versus-host to host-versus-graft clonal ratios.

The data were produced by immunoSEQ multiplex PCR, yet TCRdb's version contains in-frame clones alone and is incomplete. The data contain 20,000 to 30,000 clones, about 80% of them singletons. The germline V and J ends were trimmed by 6 bases and 9 bases, with 15 bases remaining between them. The CDR3 has 13 amino acids. Per the germline V gene, CDR1 is SEHNR and CDR2 is FQNEAQ (reference sequence). Source: unstimulated CD4+ T cells sorted from spleen or lymph node cells, taken before intestinal transplant. The chain employs TRBV7-9 and TRBJ2-1; possibly TRBD2 for D (5 bases). This sequence was found in a human donor who received an intestinal transplant. CDR3 loop: CASRLLGGTEQFF. In nucleotides, the CDR3 is TGTGCCAGCAGATTACTAGGAGGAACTGAGCAGTTCTTC. Full variable domain (rest looked up from reference TRBV7-9 and TRBJ2-1): DTGVSQNPRHKITKRGQNVTFRCDPISEHNRLYWYRQTLGQGPEFLTYFQNEAQLEKSRLLSDRFSAERPKGSFSTLEIQRTEQGDSAMYLCASRLLGGTEQFFGPGTRLTVL.